A selection of T cell receptor beta chains follows, all from one sample in a study of vaccination and CD4 T cells after COVID-19. TCRdb fed the PCR reads into MiXCR, producing one record per CDR3 protein. The table lists roughly 20,000 distinct CDR3 sequences, approximately 40% of them singletons. For these receptors, no antigen is known. The sequences come from CD4+ T cells from blood, cultured in vitro, collected after SARS-CoV-2 vaccination. The source is a human donor who had recovered from COVID-19. Both conserved end residues are part of each CDR3. A D gene is named only where the DNA matches it firmly. For some rows the clone size is stated as once, few or many, or as a class when expanded; others skip it.

j_call v_call clone_size d_call cdr3_nt cdr3_aa
TRBJ1-5 TRBV6-1 . . TGTGCCAGCAGTGAAGGAGCATCTCGGCAGCCCCAGCATTTT CASSEGASRQPQHF
TRBJ1-3 TRBV7-9 . . TGTGCCAGCAGCTTAGATAGGGGAAACACCATATATTTT CASSLDRGNTIYF
TRBJ2-6 TRBV6-2/TRBV6-3 few . TGTGCCAGCAGCAAACCTACAGGGCCCTCTGGGGCCAACGTCCTGACTTTC CASSKPTGPSGANVLTF
TRBJ1-2 TRBV5-1 . TRBD1 TGCGCCAGCAGCTTGTCAGGGGGGGGAAACTATGGCTACACCTTC CASSLSGGGNYGYTF
TRBJ1-2 TRBV12-3/TRBV12-4 once . TGTGCCAGCAGTTTCCAGGGGACTGGCTACACCTTC CASSFQGTGYTF
TRBJ1-1 TRBV6-1 . TRBD1 TGTGCCAGCAGTCTACAGACAGGGCGCACTGAAGCTTTCTTT CASSLQTGRTEAFF
TRBJ2-3 TRBV2 . TRBD1 TGTGCCAGCAAAGCCTCGACAGGGGCCACTAGCACAGATACGCAGTATTTT CASKASTGATSTDTQYF
TRBJ1-6 TRBV20-1 . TRBD1 TGCAGTGCCCCACTGACAGGGGGCGCGAATTCACCCCTCCACTTT CSAPLTGGANSPLHF
TRBJ1-2 TRBV7-6 . . TGTGCCAGCAGCTCCCCGCCCCATCGAGGCTACACCTTC CASSSPPHRGYTF
TRBJ2-5 TRBV5-1 . TRBD2 TGCGCCAGCAGCTCTACTAGCGGGAGAGGTCAAGAGACCCAGTACTTC CASSSTSGRGQETQYF
TRBJ2-3 TRBV29-1 . . TGCAGCGTTGCGGCTCCTACGCAGTATTTT CSVAAPTQYF
TRBJ2-1 TRBV6-1 . TRBD1 TGTGCCAGCAACGGGGACAGGTACAATGAGCAGTTCTTC CASNGDRYNEQFF
TRBJ1-1 TRBV12-3/TRBV12-4 . . TGTGCCAGCAGTTTACTCCTCATGAACACTGAAGCTTTCTTT CASSLLLMNTEAFF
TRBJ2-5 TRBV5-1 . . TGCGCCAGCGGACCTGGACAGCAAGAGACCCAGTACTTC CASGPGQQETQYF
TRBJ2-1 TRBV20-1 once TRBD1 TGCAGTGCCCCCGGGGGGACAGGGGACAATGAGCAGTTCTTC CSAPGGTGDNEQFF
TRBJ2-2 TRBV7-6 few TRBD2 TGTGCCAGCAGCCCAGCGGGGGGGCCGGACACCGGGGAGCTGTTTTTT CASSPAGGPDTGELFF
TRBJ2-3 TRBV20-1 few . TGCAGTGCTAAATCCACCCTCAGGGGACCGTCCACAGATACGCAGTATTTT CSAKSTLRGPSTDTQYF
TRBJ2-2 TRBV10-3 few . TGTGCCATCTACGCAGGGGCCGGGGAGCTGTTTTTT CAIYAGAGELFF
TRBJ2-1 TRBV19 . TRBD2 TGTGCCAGTACCCCCCGGGGGGGGGGGCCAGGTGAGCAGTTCTTC CASTPRGGGPGEQFF
TRBJ1-3 TRBV7-9 few . TGTGCCAGCAGCGGAAGATACGGCGACTCTGGAAACACCATATATTTT CASSGRYGDSGNTIYF
TRBJ2-2 TRBV6-1 . . TGTGCCAGCTCGGCGGCGTACACCGGGGAGCTGTTTTTT CASSAAYTGELFF
TRBJ2-5 TRBV24-1 few . TGTGCCACCAGTGGAGAAGGGCTGGAGACCCAGTACTTC CATSGEGLETQYF
TRBJ1-1 TRBV7-9 . . TGTGCCAGCAGCTTAGTCGGGGACACTGAAGCTTTCTTT CASSLVGDTEAFF
TRBJ2-3 TRBV7-3 few TRBD2 TGTGCCAGCAGCTTAATGGCTAGCGGGAGAGGGGGTACGCAGTATTTT CASSLMASGRGGTQYF
TRBJ2-5 TRBV4-3 . TRBD2 TGCGCCAGCAGCCAATCCCGACTAGCGGGGGGGGAGACCCAGTACTTC CASSQSRLAGGETQYF
TRBJ2-7 TRBV10-3 few . TGTGCCATCAGTGAATTTTCGGTTGAGCAGTACTTC CAISEFSVEQYF
TRBJ2-7 TRBV6-5 few TRBD1 TGTGCCAGCAGTTATCAGGGAGACAGGGGCCACGAGCAGTACTTC CASSYQGDRGHEQYF
TRBJ2-7 TRBV20-1 . . TGCAGTGCTAGAGTGGGGAAGGGCAGGTCATTCCTGGAGCAGTACTTC CSARVGKGRSFLEQYF
TRBJ1-1 TRBV6-1 . . TGTGCCAGCAGCTCGACGGGGGGGAGAGTAGCTTTCTTT CASSSTGGRVAFF